This T cell receptor (beta chain) is drawn from a study of cytotoxic CD8 clonotypes in ibrutinib-treated CLL. General study results and limits: Clonality measured at baseline exceeded age-matched healthy donors, tracking circulating CD8+ T-cell counts. Clonality climbed at ibrutinib response, then dropped toward baseline at progression. Treatment saw public clonotypes, which were uncommon, either contract or stay stable.

This CDR3 has 12 amino acids. V was cut by 8 bases and J by 5 bases, with 13 bases left in between. Germline V lookup: CDR1 MNHEY, CDR2 SMNVEV (reference sequence). Of note for this clone: Its cognate antigen is unknown.

Depths of 1 in 200,000 to 1 in 1 million T cells were the sequencing target. Sequencing used immunoSEQ multiplex PCR; TCRdb keeps in-frame clones, though not all of them. The sample lists about 39,000 clones, 65% to 70% seen once, with approximately 7% in the top ten. This sequence was found in a human donor with chronic lymphocytic leukemia. The chain uses TRBV27 and TRBJ2-7, with D possibly TRBD2 on 6 matching bases. Material: PBMCs, obtained at disease progression, from a patient treated with ibrutinib. The CDR3 region is CASRDLINEQYF. In DNA, the CDR3 is TGTGCCAGCCGGGACTTAATAAACGAGCAGTACTTC.